Below are 6 T cell receptor beta chains sequenced from a single sample in a study of blood T cell repertoires in COVID-19. TCRdb keeps only in-frame clones here, not all; method: immunoSEQ multiplex PCR. Here the sample spans 40,000 to 50,000 clones, 70% to 85% being singletons. Sequencing was done on a sample of peripheral blood. Every receptor here comes from a man in his 70s with acute or convalescent COVID-19.

The V call is TRBV18, the J call TRBJ1-6; no clear D gene. The V gene's germline CDR1 is KGHSH and CDR2 LQKENI. The CDR3 is made up of 15 amino acids. V lost 2 bases to trimming and J lost 7 bases, with 12 bases between them. The chain's CDR3 is CASSPMGLFNSPLHF. Here the CDR3 DNA reads TGTGCCAGCTCACCAATGGGCCTTTTCAATTCACCCCTCCACTTT.

J is TRBJ2-7 and V is TRBV18, with D tentatively TRBD1 (6 bases). The CDR3 sequence is 13 residues long. Germline CDR1 and CDR2: KGHSH and LQKENI. V was cut by 2 bases and J by 7 bases, with 12 bases left in between. CDR3 amino acids: CASSPVTGREQYF. The CDR3 coding sequence is TGTGCCAGCTCACCAGTAACAGGGCGAGAGCAGTACTTC.

The V call is TRBV7-9, the J call TRBJ1-2; TRBD1 aligns across 7 bases. Germline CDR1 is SEHNR and CDR2 is FQNEAQ (reference sequence). V trimming: 8 bases; J trimming: 4 bases; junction bases outside the gene matches: 16. The CDR3 consists of 16 residues. The CDR3 DNA reads TGTGCCAGCGGCGGGACAGCAAGCTCTATTTTCTATGGCTACACCTTC. This gives the protein CASGGTASSIFYGYTF.

This sequence joins TRBV15 and TRBJ1-2; a possible D gene is TRBD1 (5 bases). V shed 0 bases and J shed 5 bases, with 7 bases lying between them. This CDR3 comprises 13 residues. The V gene's germline CDR1 is LNHNV and CDR2 YYDKDF (reference sequence). The CDR3 region has the DNA TGTGCCACCAGCAGAGATCGACAGTATGGCTACACCTTC. Translated: CATSRDRQYGYTF.

The chain joins TRBV18 to TRBJ2-1, with TRBD2 as a possible D gene (6 bases). Between the trimmed V and J ends, which lost 0 bases and 1 base, there was a span of 13 bases. The CDR3 runs to 17 residues. Germline CDR1 and CDR2: KGHSH and LQKENI. The CDR3 DNA is TGTGCCAGCTCACCACCGGGGACGGGAGTGTCCTACAATGAGCAGTTCTTC. As protein: CASSPPGTGVSYNEQFF.

This chain joins TRBV7-9 and TRBJ2-1, with a tentative D call TRBD2 (5 bases). The V gene lost 5 bases and the J gene lost 9 bases, with 20 bases spanning the gap. Germline V gene data show CDR1 as SEHNR and CDR2 as FQNEAQ (reference sequence). This CDR3 region has 15 residues. CDR3 protein: CASSPRRGEVGEQFF. The CDR3 DNA reads TGTGCCAGCAGCCCACGTCGGGGAGAGGTTGGTGAGCAGTTCTTC.